A selection of T cell receptor beta chains follows, all from one sample in a study of blood T cells in healthy people across ages. TCRdb independently ran MiXCR on the 5' RACE reads; one entry per CDR3 protein. The profile shows hundreds of thousands of distinct CDR3 sequences, 40% to 50% of them singletons. The specimen sequenced was blood. The receptors were gathered from a man aged 60 to 69 in good health. Each CDR3 is given with its conserved first and last residue. The D gene is left open where the match is weak. Clone size is not always given. Where it is, it says once, few, many or a class for expanded clones.

clone_size | j_call | v_call | d_call | cdr3_aa | cdr3_nt
. | TRBJ1-3 | TRBV29-1 | . | CSVGVGFGNTIYF | TGCAGCGTTGGCGTCGGTTTTGGAAACACCATATATTTT
. | TRBJ2-1 | TRBV18 | TRBD2 | CASSPGTSGENEQFF | TGTGCCAGCTCGCCCGGGACTAGCGGGGAAAATGAGCAGTTCTTC
. | TRBJ1-5 | TRBV20-1 | . | CSARSGAGNQPQHF | TGCAGTGCCCGCTCCGGGGCGGGCAATCAGCCCCAGCATTTT
. | TRBJ2-7 | TRBV27 | . | CASSREMGYEQYF | TGTGCCAGCAGTCGGGAGATGGGCTACGAGCAGTACTTC
. | TRBJ2-1 | TRBV4-3 | TRBD2 | CASSPKPGLAWNEQFF | TGCGCCAGCAGCCCCAAACCGGGACTAGCGTGGAATGAGCAGTTCTTC
. | TRBJ1-1 | TRBV7-9 | . | CASSLDFTAFF | TGTGCCAGCAGCTTGGACTTTACGGCTTTCTTT
. | TRBJ2-1 | TRBV12-3/TRBV12-4 | . | CAGSSALVLNPNNEQFF | TGTGCCGGCAGCTCCGCGCTGGTCCTAAACCCCAACAATGAGCAGTTCTTC
. | TRBJ1-1 | TRBV5-1 | . | CASIRGGTEAFF | TGCGCCAGCATTCGAGGGGGTACTGAAGCTTTCTTT
few | TRBJ2-7 | TRBV7-9 | . | CASSLRATGDEQYF | TGTGCCAGCAGCTTAAGGGCAACAGGAGACGAGCAGTACTTC
few | TRBJ1-1 | TRBV20-1 | . | CSARDGPYGDTEAFF | TGCAGTGCTAGAGATGGGCCCTATGGGGACACTGAAGCTTTCTTT
. | TRBJ1-6 | TRBV5-5 | TRBD1 | CASSPRQGDYNSPLHF | TGTGCCAGCAGCCCAAGACAGGGAGATTATAATTCACCCCTCCACTTT
. | TRBJ2-4 | TRBV6-6 | TRBD2 | CASSYSRGGRSKNIQYF | TGTGCCAGCAGTTACTCGCGGGGGGGCCGATCCAAAAACATTCAGTACTTC
few | TRBJ1-2 | TRBV5-1 | . | CASGTSWDYGYTF | TGCGCCAGCGGGACATCCTGGGACTATGGCTACACCTTC
. | TRBJ1-6 | TRBV6-1 | . | CAGGGLLFPLHF | TGTGCCGGTGGGGGACTGCTCTTTCCCCTCCACTTT
few | TRBJ2-7 | TRBV6-5 | TRBD2 | CASSYSTSGPSYEQYF | TGTGCCAGCAGTTATTCGACTAGCGGACCGTCCTACGAGCAGTACTTC
few | TRBJ2-7 | TRBV20-1 | . | CSATPRGSYEQYF | TGCAGTGCTACCCCGAGGGGTTCCTACGAGCAGTACTTC
. | TRBJ2-3 | TRBV5-1 | TRBD2 | CASSLGRGGGDTQYF | TGCGCCAGCAGCTTGGGGCGGGGGGGCGGAGATACGCAGTATTTT
. | TRBJ2-2 | TRBV20-1 | . | CSASDRLRPGELFF | TGCAGTGCTTCGGACAGACTTAGGCCCGGGGAGCTGTTTTTT
. | TRBJ1-2 | TRBV2 | . | CASSRDGTNYGYTF | TGTGCCAGCAGCAGGGACGGCACTAACTATGGCTACACCTTC
few | TRBJ2-1 | TRBV7-9 | TRBD2 | CASKRGDYNEQFF | TGTGCCAGTAAGCGGGGGGACTACAATGAGCAGTTCTTC
. | TRBJ1-1 | TRBV25-1 | . | CASSLHQNTEAFF | TGTGCCAGCAGTTTACACCAGAACACTGAAGCTTTCTTT
few | TRBJ1-2 | TRBV2 | . | CAPQGLNYGYTF | TGTGCCCCTCAGGGGCTGAACTATGGCTACACCTTC
few | TRBJ1-5 | TRBV9 | TRBD1 | CASSPGTGLPLLHF | TGTGCCAGCAGCCCCGGGACAGGGCTCCCCCTCTTGCATTTT